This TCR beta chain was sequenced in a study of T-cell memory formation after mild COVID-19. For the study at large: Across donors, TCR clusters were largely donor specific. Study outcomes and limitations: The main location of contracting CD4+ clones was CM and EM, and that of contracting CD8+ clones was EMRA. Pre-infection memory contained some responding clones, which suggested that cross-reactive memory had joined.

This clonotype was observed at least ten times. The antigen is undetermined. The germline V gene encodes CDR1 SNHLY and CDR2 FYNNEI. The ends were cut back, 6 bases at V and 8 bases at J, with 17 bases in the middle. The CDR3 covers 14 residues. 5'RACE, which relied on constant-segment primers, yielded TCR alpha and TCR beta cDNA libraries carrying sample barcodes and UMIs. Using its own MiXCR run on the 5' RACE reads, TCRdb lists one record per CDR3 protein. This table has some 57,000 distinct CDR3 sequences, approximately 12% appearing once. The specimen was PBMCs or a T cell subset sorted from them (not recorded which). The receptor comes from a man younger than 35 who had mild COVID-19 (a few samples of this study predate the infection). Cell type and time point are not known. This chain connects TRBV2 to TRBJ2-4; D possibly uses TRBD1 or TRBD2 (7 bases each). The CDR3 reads CASSTRGGRDIQYF. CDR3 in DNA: TGTGCCAGCAGCACCAGGGGGGGCAGGGACATTCAGTACTTC.